This TCR beta chain was sequenced during a study of blood T cell repertoires in COVID-19. At the level of the study: Researchers got acute and convalescent COVID-19 samples from the United States, Italy and Spain. From T cells, B-cell-depleted T cells, or PBMCs came the material, which was cDNA or gDNA.

V lost 6 bases and J 4 bases, leaving 7 bases between the germline ends. The CDR3 spans 12 residues. The germline CDR1 and CDR2 sequences are MNHEY and SVGAGI. Clones were sequenced by immunoSEQ multiplex PCR, and TCRdb holds only the in-frame ones, with some missing. Among hundreds of thousands of clones listed, approximately 86% were seen once. This clone was detected only once. The sequenced sample consisted of PBMCs or T cells enriched from blood (not recorded which). The TCR comes from a woman aged 40 to 50 with acute COVID-19. J is TRBJ2-1 and V is TRBV6-5; D is unclear. The CDR3 loop is CASSASYNEQFF. CDR3 DNA: TGTGCCAGCAGCGCCAGTTACAATGAGCAGTTCTTC.